The 19 T cell receptor beta chains reported below all come from one sample, sequenced in a study of blood T cell repertoires in COVID-19. Method: immunoSEQ multiplex PCR; TCRdb's copy keeps in-frame clones and lacks some. The table records about 36,000 clones, 85% of them present only once. Sequencing was done on a sample of peripheral blood. These receptors all come from a human donor in a cohort sampled during active COVID-19.

The table lists this clone with a count of one. The chain links TRBV24-1 to TRBJ2-5; 10 nucleotides agree with TRBD1. Germline V gene sequence: CDR1 KGHDR, CDR2 SFDVKD. The V segment lost 4 bases and the J segment 5 bases; nucleotides outside the gene matches: 9. This CDR3 spans 16 amino acids. In DNA form, the CDR3 reads TGTGCCACCAGTGACTGGGGGACAGGGGCGGGTGAGACCCAGTACTTC. Protein product: CATSDWGTGAGETQYF.

CDR3 residues: CATSSGDATNEKLFF. CDR3 nucleotides: TGTGCCACCAGCAGTGGAGACGCAACTAATGAAAAACTGTTTTTT. The V and J genes are TRBV15 and TRBJ1-4; D gene unclear. CDR1 and CDR2 from the germline V gene are LNHNV and YYDKDF (reference sequence). The CDR3 runs 15 residues. The V end was cut by 3 bases, the J end by 0 bases, with 8 bases between.

For this clone: Other DNA sequences in the sample encode the same CDR3. The CDR3, as DNA: TGTGCCTGGAGTGGCCAGGGAGGCCAAGAGACCCAGTACTTC. It encodes CAWSGQGGQETQYF. The chain is built from TRBV30 and TRBJ2-5; D is perhaps TRBD2 (6 bases). V dropped 1 base and J dropped 1 base, with 10 bases sitting between them. This CDR3 comprises 14 residues. Germline CDR1 is GTSNPN and CDR2 is SVGIG (reference sequence).

The chain links TRBV9 to TRBJ1-2, with D possibly matching TRBD1 (6 bases). CDR3 length equals 15 residues. V gave up 2 bases and J gave up 3 bases, with 14 bases separating them. Per the germline V gene, CDR1 is SGDLS and CDR2 is YYNGEE. The CDR3 DNA reads as TGTGCCAGCAGCGTCATGGAACAGGGACACTATGGCTACACCTTC. Its translation is CASSVMEQGHYGYTF.

The chain combines TRBV27 with TRBJ2-7, with TRBD1 as a possible D gene (6 bases). The CDR3 runs 16 residues. With 5 bases removed from V and 3 bases from J, the gap between germline ends came to 20 bases. Germline values: CDR1 MNHEY, CDR2 SMNVEV (reference sequence). Here the CDR3 DNA reads TGTGCCAGCAGTACCGTCCGACAGGCCTCTAACTACGAGCAGTACTTC. Amino acids: CASSTVRQASNYEQYF.

The J gene is TRBJ2-7, the V gene TRBV3-1 (or the pseudogene TRBV3-2), with a possible D match to TRBD2 (6 bases). The V end was cut by 4 bases, the J end by 2 bases, with 9 bases between. CDR3 length equals 13 residues. Germline CDR1 and CDR2: LGHDT and YNNKEL (reference sequence). In nucleotides, the CDR3 is TGTGCCAGCAGCCCGCGGGGAACCTACGAGCAGTACTTC. This codes for CASSPRGTYEQYF.

This clone was detected a few times. CDR3 sequence (DNA): TGTGCCAGCAGTGATGATCAGGGGAACGGCTACACCTTC. Translation gives CASSDDQGNGYTF. The chain couples TRBV2 to TRBJ1-2; D perhaps matches TRBD1 (6 bases). This CDR3 has 13 amino acids. CDR1 SNHLY and CDR2 FYNNEI come from the germline V gene. Between the trimmed V and J ends, which lost 3 bases and 8 bases, there was a span of 13 bases.

The gene calls are TRBV6-5 and TRBJ1-3; D is perhaps TRBD1 (5 bases). CDR1 and CDR2 from the germline V gene are MNHEY and SVGAGI. The CDR3 runs 11 residues. V was pared by 8 bases and J by 8 bases, with 10 bases between. The CDR3 reads CASGIGDTIYF. The CDR3 DNA is TGTGCCAGCGGAATAGGGGACACCATATATTTT.

In this sample, this clone turned up a few times. This chain joins TRBV19 and TRBJ1-1; no definite D call. V was cut by 0 bases and J by 1 base, with 6 bases left in between. This CDR3 is 14 amino acids long. Germline V gene sequence: CDR1 LNHDA, CDR2 SQIVND (reference sequence). DNA for the CDR3: TGTGCCAGTAGTATAGATCACAGGAACACTGAAGCTTTCTTT. The encoded protein is CASSIDHRNTEAFF.

V and J are TRBV6-5 and TRBJ2-7; possible D gene TRBD1, 5 bases. With 5 bases removed from V and 4 bases from J, the gap between germline ends came to 15 bases. This CDR3 spans 14 amino acids. The germline V gene encodes CDR1 MNHEY and CDR2 SVGAGI. This CDR3 reads CASSPQGSVYEQYF. The CDR3 DNA reads TGTGCCAGCAGTCCCCAGGGTTCGGTGTACGAGCAGTACTTC.

The J gene is TRBJ2-5, the V gene TRBV18; perhaps TRBD2 as D (5 bases). CDR3 length equals 14 residues. The V end was cut by 4 bases, the J end by 1 base, with 10 bases between. Germline CDR1 reads KGHSH; CDR2 reads LQKENI. The CDR3 here is CASSLPGSQETQYF. The CDR3 DNA follows: TGTGCCAGCTCACTTCCGGGGTCCCAAGAGACCCAGTACTTC. The variable domain in full, completed from reference TRBV18 and TRBJ2-5, reads NAGVMQNPRHLVRRRGQEARLRCSPMKGHSHVYWYRQLPEEGLKFMVYLQKENIIDESGMPKERFSAEFPKEGPSILRIQQVVRGDSAAYFCASSLPGSQETQYFGPGTRLLVL.

The rearrangement joins TRBV23-1 to TRBJ1-2, with D maybe TRBD1 (6 bases). TRBV23-1 is recorded as an ORF, its role being uncertain. The V and J ends lost 3 bases and 2 bases respectively, with 10 bases between them. The CDR3 has 14 amino acids. The CDR3 loop is CASSHNRANYGYTF. The DNA for the CDR3 is TGCGCCAGCAGTCATAACAGGGCCAACTATGGCTACACCTTC.

The rearrangement uses TRBV14 and TRBJ1-4; maybe TRBD1 (5 bases). CDR1 is SGHDN, CDR2 FVKESK, per germline. Trimming stripped 4 bases from V and 8 bases from J, with 26 bases between. The CDR3 runs 18 residues. The CDR3 protein is CASSRSQGGGARKEKLFF. The CDR3 DNA follows: TGTGCCAGCAGCCGGTCCCAAGGAGGAGGGGCGCGGAAGGAAAAACTGTTTTTT.

The chain links TRBV5-1 to TRBJ2-5; D remains ambiguous. The V end was cut by 3 bases, the J end by 6 bases, with 6 bases between. The length of the CDR3 is 11 residues. Germline CDR1 and CDR2: SGHRS and YFSETQ. The CDR3 here is CASSSEKTQYF. DNA of the CDR3: TGCGCCAGCAGCTCTGAGAAGACCCAGTACTTC.

The CDR3 loop is CASSQDPARRGGNIQYF. The DNA for the CDR3 is TGCGCCAGCAGCCAAGATCCCGCCCGCAGGGGCGGAAACATTCAGTACTTC. The J gene is TRBJ2-4, the V gene TRBV4-1; D might be TRBD1 (6 bases). From germline, CDR1 is MGHRA and CDR2 YSYEKL. The length of the CDR3 is 17 residues. The V and J ends lost 0 bases and 6 bases respectively, with 18 bases between them.

The CDR3 here is CATRDRQGHGYTF. The CDR3, as DNA: TGTGCCACCAGGGACCGACAGGGTCATGGCTACACCTTC. The chain carries TRBV24-1 and TRBJ1-2; 7 bases agree with TRBD1. Unmatched junction bases numbered 7, after V lost 7 bases and J lost 6 bases. Germline CDR1 KGHDR, CDR2 SFDVKD. This CDR3 is built from 13 residues.

By sample share, this clone is medium-sized. The chain employs TRBV4-1 and TRBJ2-7; 7 bases match TRBD2. The CDR3 consists of 15 residues. Germline V gene lookup returns CDR1 MGHRA and CDR2 YSYEKL. The V gene end was trimmed by 1 base and the J gene end by 3 bases; junction bases not matched to a gene: 6. The CDR3 DNA reads as TGCGCCAGCAGCCAAGTAGAACGGGGGGACTACGAGCAGTACTTC. Residues: CASSQVERGDYEQYF.

CDR3 DNA: TGTGCCAGCAGCGTTGCCGGGACTGGGGCCGGGGAGCTGTTTTTT. Its translation: CASSVAGTGAGELFF. The rearrangement uses TRBV9 and TRBJ2-2, with D tentatively TRBD2 (6 bases). This CDR3 has 15 residues. Trimming took off 2 bases at V and 6 bases at J, with 14 bases between the two ends. Germline loops: CDR1 SGDLS, CDR2 YYNGEE.

The rearrangement uses TRBV19 and TRBJ1-1; D gene ambiguous. V dropped 1 base and J dropped 3 bases, with 9 bases sitting between them. Looked up from germline, CDR1 is LNHDA and CDR2 is SQIVND (reference sequence). The CDR3 runs to 14 residues. Written as DNA, the CDR3 is TGTGCCAGTAGTATAGGTGAGGAGGACACTGAAGCTTTCTTT. As protein: CASSIGEEDTEAFF.